The TCR beta chain described here comes from a study of cytomegalovirus exposure and HLA in healthy donors. Whole-study context: Unique TCRs numbering some 80 million, obtained from HLA-typed donors, made up an early data release.

Findings of the study overall: In a later analysis, specific HLA alleles were associated with around 17,000 TCR beta sequences at a 0.05 false discovery rate. The authors later linked a missense DCLRE1C variant to TCR beta V- and J-gene trimming. In a later analysis, most CMV-associated TCR beta chains appeared HLA-restricted.

With 60 Vbeta and 13 Jbeta primers, the PCR was carried out. Only in-frame clones appear in the TCRdb table, and some are missing; sequencing was by immunoSEQ multiplex PCR. Of some 190,000 clones listed, around 75% are singletons. This clone was found a few times. The antigen remains unidentified. This TCR came from a woman in her fifties or sixties in good health and CMV-seronegative. Sample: PBMCs.

Here the CDR3 reads CASHRGSNEKLFF. DNA of the CDR3: TGTGCCAGCCACAGGGGATCTAATGAAAAACTGTTTTTT. This sequence joins TRBV2 and TRBJ1-4; 7 positions agree with TRBD1. The CDR3 consists of 13 residues. The J segment lost 3 bases and the V segment lost 8 bases, leaving 3 bases of the junction unmatched. Per the germline V gene, CDR1 is SNHLY and CDR2 is FYNNEI. Using reference TRBV2 and TRBJ1-4 for the parts outside the CDR3, the full variable domain is EPEVTQTPSHQVTQMGQEVILRCVPISNHLYFYWYRQILGQKVEFLVSFYNNEISEKSEIFDDQFSVERPDGSNFTLKIRSTKLEDSAMYFCASHRGSNEKLFFGSGTQLSVL.